Listed here is a single T cell receptor beta chain. There is no known antigen for this receptor. There are no base qualities to consult, and no much larger clone falls within one base. The data originate from a study of blood T cell repertoires in COVID-19 (TCRdb year 2020). About the study as a whole: Samples covering the acute and convalescent phases of COVID-19 were provided by collaborators in the United States, Italy and Spain. The dataset comprised deeply sampled blood TCRbeta repertoires from subjects exposed to, actively infected with, or recovered from COVID-19. The prospective study material was composed of cDNA or gDNA derived from T cells, B-cell-depleted T cells, or PBMCs. Where available, HLA class I and class II types were obtained from metadata supplied by the sample provider rather than from assay-based typing. The samples were drawn from two sources: the first 160 participants of the ongoing ImmuneRACE study, and 1,000 to 1,500 subjects contributed by 6 global collaborators. The sample metadata nearly always contained a de-identified subject ID, COVID-19 status, age in years and sex. A freely available public database, intended as a resource for researchers studying the immune response to SARS-CoV-2, is where the repertoires were released.

The immunoSEQ Assay, a bias-controlled multiplex PCR, was used to amplify TCRbeta CDR3 regions from genomic DNA. In the original analysis: The number of nucleated cells in each sample was estimated from the amplification of reference gene primers within the assay. To quantify the absolute abundance of each unique TCRbeta CDR3 rearrangement, sequence reads were collapsed and filtered. For each sample, productive Simpson clonality was calculated as the square root of Simpson's diversity index across productive rearrangements. This is the immuneACCESS table as TCRdb keeps it, with only in-frame sequences that have V and J called. A part of the clones is gone; compared with another copy, unresolved V genes explain less than half, and the rest is unexplained. That table furnishes V, J and clone size, whereas the DNA furnished D and trimming. Across this sample there are some 200,000 clones, with 80% to 85% seen only once. The ten largest account for about 8.9% of the sample.

In the prospective study, participants were 18 to 89 years old, resided in approximately 22 geographic areas of the United States, and were enrolled through a virtual design. Cohort assignment in the prospective study relied on participant-reported clinical history from a screening survey and a study questionnaire. Each participant in the prospective study had whole blood, serum and a nasopharyngeal or oropharyngeal swab collected by mobile phlebotomists. Prospective study participants could optionally give additional blood draws and questionnaires over an approximately two-month period. Prospective study blood samples were shipped either frozen or at room temperature before DNA extraction. CDR1 and CDR2 are drawn from the germline V gene: LGHNA, YSLEER. The CDR3 sequence holds 15 residues, the cysteine and phenylalanine included. Only the CDR3 region is kept as DNA, spanning 45 bases read in frame from base 1. A distance of 10 bases separates the germline ends of V and J, which lose 4 bases and 1 base respectively.

Overall results and qualifications from the work: The amount of clinical and demographic metadata varied by source and participant and was provided uncurated.

The TCR was taken from a woman aged 50 to 60 with acute COVID-19. The specimen was PBMCs or T cells enriched from blood (not recorded which). The sequence is built from TRBV4-3 and TRBJ1-4; D gene: possibly TRBD1, on 5 matching bases. The DNA sequence follows: TGCGCCAGCAGCCCCCAAGACAGAACTAATGAAAAACTGTTTTTT. It encodes CASSPQDRTNEKLFF.